The sequence of this T cell receptor (beta chain) was determined in a study of STAT5B mutations in CD4+ large granular lymphocyte leukemia. At the level of the study: Among healthy controls, a particular HLA allele went with more CDR3 'QG' motifs.

CDR1 and CDR2 (germline): SGHAT, FQDESV (reference sequence). This CDR3 region has 13 residues. Trimming left V 5 bases short and J 2 bases short, with 10 bases between. Repertoires were generated with immunoSEQ multiplex PCR, while TCRdb's copy carries only in-frame clones and drops some. The table includes some 45,000 clones, 65% to 90% detected once. The TCR sequence derives from a human donor in good health. Sequencing was performed on CD4+ T cells from blood buffy coats. The rearrangement uses TRBV11-1 and TRBJ2-7; possible D gene TRBD2, 5 bases. The CDR3 bases are TGTGCCAGCAGCCTACCGGGGACCTACGAGCAGTACTTC. This codes for CASSLPGTYEQYF. Full variable domain (rest looked up from reference TRBV11-1 and TRBJ2-7): EAEVAQSPRYKITEKSQAVAFWCDPISGHATLYWYRQILGQGPELLVQFQDESVVDDSQLPKDRFSAERLKGVDSTLKIQPAELGDSAMYLCASSLPGTYEQYFGPGTRLTVT.